This T cell receptor beta chain originates from a study of beta chain features in type 1 diabetes. Study outcomes and limitations: Within each of all four CD4+ subsets, Type 1 diabetes patients had TCRB CDR3s that were moderately but significantly shorter.

Sorting that relied on CD45RO/CCR7/CD25/CD127/CD95/CD27 yielded CD4+ naive, central memory, regulatory and stem cell-like memory cells. Sequenced material consisted of expressed TCRB transcripts (all of the isolated RNA was reverse transcribed). Produced via immunoSEQ multiplex PCR; TCRdb's table is partial and in-frame only. The table has 680,000 or so clones, roughly 13% seen once. Trimming took 6 bases from V and 10 from J, leaving 21 bases between them. The CDR3 is 15 residues long. The germline V gene encodes CDR1 MNHNY and CDR2 SVGAGI (reference sequence). Comment on this clone: Antigen specificity is unknown.

This chain joins TRBV6-6 and TRBJ1-4, with D tentatively TRBD1 (5 bases). The sequence came from a man between 18 and 29 years old with type 1 diabetes. Sequencing input: naive CD4+ T cells from blood. This CDR3 is CASRQGRGGQGKLFF. The CDR3 DNA sequence: TGTGCCAGCAGACAAGGACGGGGAGGGCAGGGAAAACTGTTTTTT.